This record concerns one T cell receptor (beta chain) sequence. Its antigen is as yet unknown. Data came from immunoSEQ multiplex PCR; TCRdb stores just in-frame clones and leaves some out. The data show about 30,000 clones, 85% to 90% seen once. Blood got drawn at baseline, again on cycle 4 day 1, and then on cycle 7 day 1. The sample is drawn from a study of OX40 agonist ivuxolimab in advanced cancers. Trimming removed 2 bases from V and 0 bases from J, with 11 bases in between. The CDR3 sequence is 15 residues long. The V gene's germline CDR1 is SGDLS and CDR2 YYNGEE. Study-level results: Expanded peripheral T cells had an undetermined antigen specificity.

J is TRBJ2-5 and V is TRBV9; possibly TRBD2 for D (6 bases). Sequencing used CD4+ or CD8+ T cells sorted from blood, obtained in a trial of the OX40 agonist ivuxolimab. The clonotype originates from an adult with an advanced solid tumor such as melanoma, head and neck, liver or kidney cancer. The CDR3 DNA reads TGTGCCAGCAGCGTTAGCGGTGTGTACCAAGAGACCCAGTACTTC. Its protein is CASSVSGVYQETQYF.